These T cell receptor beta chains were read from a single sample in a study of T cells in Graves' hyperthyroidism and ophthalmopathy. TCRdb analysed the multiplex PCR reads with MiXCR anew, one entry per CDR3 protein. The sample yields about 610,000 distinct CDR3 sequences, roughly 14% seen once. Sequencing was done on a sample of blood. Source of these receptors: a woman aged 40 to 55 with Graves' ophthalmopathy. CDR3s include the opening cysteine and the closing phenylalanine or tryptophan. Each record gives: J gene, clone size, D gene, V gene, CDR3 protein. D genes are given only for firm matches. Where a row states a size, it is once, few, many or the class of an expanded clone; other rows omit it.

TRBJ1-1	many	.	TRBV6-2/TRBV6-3	CASRGLKEAFF
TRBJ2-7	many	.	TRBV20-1	CRVRGGTEQYF
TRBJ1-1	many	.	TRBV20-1	CSANTGLTEAFF
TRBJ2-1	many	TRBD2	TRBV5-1	CASSFAPLSTGGSYNEQFF
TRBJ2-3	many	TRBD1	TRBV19	CATTRTGSTDTQYF
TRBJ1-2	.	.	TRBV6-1	CASTNEGPTHGYTF
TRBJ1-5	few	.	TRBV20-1	CSARGGQGGQPQHF
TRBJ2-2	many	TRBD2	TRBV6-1	CASWSGRGTGELFF
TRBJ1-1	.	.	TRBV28	CASSSLLPVTEAFF
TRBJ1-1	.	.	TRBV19	CASSIGVGWGTEAFF
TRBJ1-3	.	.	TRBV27	CASMGTGGVTIYF
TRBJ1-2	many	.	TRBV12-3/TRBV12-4	CASSDTLREAGYTF
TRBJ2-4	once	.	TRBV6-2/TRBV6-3	CASSYGPNLLAKNIQYF
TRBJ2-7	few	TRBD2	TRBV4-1	CASSHRTSGSYEQYF
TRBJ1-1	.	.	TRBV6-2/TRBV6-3	CASSAQWGSGEAFF
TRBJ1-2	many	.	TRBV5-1	CASSLATGLSYTF
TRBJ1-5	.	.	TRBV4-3	CASSQGIGSNQPQHF
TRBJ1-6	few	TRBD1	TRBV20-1	CSARGGTGNSPLHF
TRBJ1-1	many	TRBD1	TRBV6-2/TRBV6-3	CASSPLTGEDTEAFF
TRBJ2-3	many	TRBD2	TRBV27	CASSHWTSGISDTQYF
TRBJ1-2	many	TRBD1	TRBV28	CASSQPTGGEANYGYTF
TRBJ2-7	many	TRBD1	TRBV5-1	CASSLLPNARDRVHEQYF
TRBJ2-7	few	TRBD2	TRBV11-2	CASSLGGLAGTSYEQYF
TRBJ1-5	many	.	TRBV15	CATSRDLRQSNQPQHF
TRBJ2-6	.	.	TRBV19	CASRQITGQVYVLTF
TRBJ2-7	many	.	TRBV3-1	CASSRGYRSEQYF
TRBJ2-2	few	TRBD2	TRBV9	CASSVGGGADTGELFF
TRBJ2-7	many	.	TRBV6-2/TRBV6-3	CASSYRSNSVYEQYF
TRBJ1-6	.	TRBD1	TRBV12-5	CASGGTGGSPLHF
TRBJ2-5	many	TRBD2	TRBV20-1	CSARATSGREPPGTQYF
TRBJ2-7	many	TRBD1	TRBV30	CAWSLQGAGEQYF